The 18 T cell receptor beta chains listed next were all sequenced from one sample in a study of shared clonotypes between healthy human individuals (dated by TCRdb to the early 2020s). Library preparation employed the immunoSEQ multiplex PCR assay. Not all clones reach the TCRdb copy of this immuneACCESS table, which keeps in-frame sequences only. Checked studies attribute under half of the gap to unresolved V genes and leave the rest unexplained. In this sample the table shows some 2,100,000 clones, approximately 94% of which occur a single time. Roughly 0.13% of the sample is in the top ten clones. Source material: naive CD4+ T cells sorted from blood. In light of the paper, this sample's cell subset or site label describes: CD45RA+ positively selected. The receptor set was obtained from a man aged 18 to 30 in good health.

The chain uses TRBV30 and TRBJ1-6; no definite D call. Germline V CDR1 and CDR2: GTSNPN, SVGIG (reference sequence). Between the trimmed V and J ends, which lost 3 bases and 2 bases, there was a span of 14 bases. The CDR3 contains 16 residues. CDR3 sequence: CAWRAQDSPYNSPLHF. The CDR3 DNA sequence: TGTGCCTGGAGAGCGCAGGATAGCCCCTATAATTCACCCCTCCACTTT.

In nucleotides, the CDR3 is TGTGCCAGCAGCTTCCGCGGACAAGACTACGAGCAGTACTTC. Amino acid sequence: CASSFRGQDYEQYF. This chain uses TRBV11-3 with TRBJ2-7; tentatively, D is TRBD1 (5 bases). Germline-derived CDR1 and CDR2 are SGHNT and YENEEA. V dropped 3 bases and J dropped 3 bases, with 12 bases sitting between them. The CDR3 covers 14 residues.

This chain connects TRBV30 to TRBJ2-5, with TRBD1 matching over 10 bases. J lost 1 base, V lost 2 bases, and 13 bases had no gene match. The CDR3 runs 18 residues. Per germline, CDR1 GTSNPN and CDR2 SVGIG (reference sequence). The CDR3 here is CAWSLGQGSLSGQETQYF. In DNA form, the CDR3 reads TGTGCCTGGAGTCTGGGACAGGGGTCCTTATCGGGCCAAGAGACCCAGTACTTC.

The V gene is TRBV5-1, the J gene TRBJ1-6; D remains ambiguous. The V end lost 4 bases, the J end lost 3 bases, and 14 bases lay between the germline ends. The CDR3 totals 16 residues. From germline, CDR1 is SGHRS and CDR2 YFSETQ. The CDR3 region is CASSRSGNYYNSPLHF. The DNA for the CDR3 is TGCGCCAGCAGCCGCTCCGGGAACTACTATAATTCACCCCTCCACTTT.

The chain carries TRBV5-6 and TRBJ1-1; D is uncertain. The length of the CDR3 is 12 residues. In germline, CDR1 is SGHDT, CDR2 YYEEEE. V gave up 2 bases and J gave up 10 bases, with 12 bases separating them. The CDR3 reads CASSFREGRAFF. The CDR3, as DNA: TGTGCCAGCAGCTTTCGTGAGGGAAGAGCTTTCTTT.

The V call is TRBV25-1, the J call TRBJ1-5; TRBD1 matches at 10 bases. This CDR3 is built from 16 residues. V shed 8 bases and J 3 bases; nucleotides not matched to a gene: 10. Germline lookup yields CDR1 MGHDK and CDR2 SYGVNS. The DNA for the CDR3 is TGTGCCAGCGGATACCCGACAGGGGGCTACAATCAGCCCCAGCATTTT. Translated, it gives CASGYPTGGYNQPQHF.

V gene TRBV30 combines with J gene TRBJ2-1; D may match TRBD1 or TRBD2 (6 bases each). This CDR3 comprises 12 residues. In germline, CDR1 is GTSNPN, CDR2 SVGIG (reference sequence). V gave up 5 bases and J gave up 8 bases, with 13 bases separating them. The CDR3 sequence is CAWGRGGYEQFF. CDR3 coding DNA: TGTGCCTGGGGGCGAGGGGGGTATGAGCAGTTCTTC.

Regarding this clone: Other DNA sequences within the sample encode an identical CDR3. The CDR3 bases are TGTGCCAGCAGCTTATCGGGGGGGAGCACTGAAGCTTTCTTT. This gives the protein CASSLSGGSTEAFF. This chain links TRBV7-9 with TRBJ1-1, with a weak D call TRBD1 (5 bases). The V and J ends lost 2 bases and 4 bases respectively, with 11 bases between them. The CDR3 spans 14 residues. Germline CDR1 reads SEHNR; CDR2 reads FQNEAQ (reference sequence).

The chain employs TRBV30 and TRBJ1-6, with TRBD1 matching over 9 bases. Germline CDR1 and CDR2: GTSNPN and SVGIG (reference sequence). J was trimmed by 7 bases and V by 3 bases; bases with no gene match: 7. The CDR3 totals 15 residues. The DNA for the CDR3 is TGTGCCTGGAGGGGACAGGGAAGGATGAATTCACCCCTCCACTTT. Its translation is CAWRGQGRMNSPLHF.

The chain links TRBV27 to TRBJ2-5; unclear D gene. Germline CDR1 MNHEY, CDR2 SMNVEV (reference sequence). The CDR3 runs to 14 residues. Trimming took 0 bases from V and 2 from J, leaving 7 bases between them. The CDR3 DNA is TGTGCCAGCAGTTTATCAGGGAAACAAGAGACCCAGTACTTC. Its protein is CASSLSGKQETQYF.

This clone was detected once. The J gene is TRBJ1-2, the V gene TRBV28, with a possible D match to TRBD1 (5 bases). This CDR3 is built from 15 residues. Germline CDR1 MDHEN, CDR2 SYDVKM. Trimming pared 6 bases from V and 1 base from J, leaving 15 bases between. As DNA, the CDR3 is TGTGCCAGCAGCCACGGGGGAACAGTTAACTATGGCTACACCTTC. This gives the protein CASSHGGTVNYGYTF.

This clone was seen more than once but under ten times. This chain uses TRBV19 with TRBJ1-2; D is perhaps TRBD1 (6 bases). Trimming cost V 3 bases and J 3 bases, with 11 bases left between them. This CDR3 spans 14 amino acids. Germline loops: CDR1 LNHDA, CDR2 SQIVND (reference sequence). The CDR3 bases are TGTGCCAGTAGTATGGGGGCACAATACTATGGCTACACCTTC. As protein: CASSMGAQYYGYTF.

V usage is TRBV5-4 and J usage is TRBJ2-2; 7 nucleotides match TRBD2. Losses at the gene ends were 3 bases for V and 4 bases for J; bases not matched to a gene: 15. The CDR3 totals 18 residues. Germline V CDR1 and CDR2: SGHNT, YYREEE (reference sequence). CDR3 protein: CASSWAGLPMARTGELFF. DNA for the CDR3: TGTGCCAGCAGCTGGGCGGGACTACCAATGGCGCGCACCGGGGAGCTGTTTTTT. The whole variable domain, filled in from reference TRBV5-4 and TRBJ2-2, reads ETGVTQSPTHLIKTRGQQVTLRCSSQSGHNTVSWYQQALGQGPQFIFQYYREEENGRGNFPPRFSGLQFPNYSSELNVNALELDDSALYLCASSWAGLPMARTGELFFGEGSRLTVL.

The rearrangement links TRBV30 to TRBJ2-5; 9 bases map to TRBD2. V shed 3 bases and J 5 bases; nucleotides not matched to a gene: 13. Germline values: CDR1 GTSNPN, CDR2 SVGIG (reference sequence). The CDR3 covers 16 residues. The CDR3 sequence: CAWSEKRGEVVETQYF. CDR3 in DNA: TGTGCCTGGAGCGAAAAGCGGGGGGAGGTCGTGGAGACCCAGTACTTC.

This chain joins TRBV7-9 and TRBJ2-1; 8 nucleotides line up with TRBD1. CDR3 size: 13 residues. V dropped 4 bases and J dropped 14; count of bases not matched to a gene: 10. Germline V gene sequence: CDR1 SEHNR, CDR2 FQNEAQ (reference sequence). As DNA, the CDR3 is TGTGCCAGCAGCTATTCGGACAGGGTAGGAAAGTTCTTC. Translation: CASSYSDRVGKFF.

This clone was detected only a few times. This chain uses TRBV6-1 with TRBJ1-6, with D unresolved. This CDR3 comprises 15 residues. Germline CDR1 reads MNHNS; CDR2 reads SASEGT. With 1 base removed from V and 3 bases from J, the gap between germline ends came to 7 bases. Here the CDR3 DNA reads TGTGCCAGCAGTGAAGAGGGTAACTATAATTCACCCCTCCACTTT. Amino acid sequence: CASSEEGNYNSPLHF.

This clone was recorded once. V gene TRBV29-1 combines with J gene TRBJ2-2, with D possibly TRBD2 on 5 matching bases. Germline lookup yields CDR1 SQVTM and CDR2 ANQGSEA. V was clipped by 0 bases and J by 3 bases, with 11 bases between them. The CDR3 covers 15 residues. The CDR3 reads CSVEEGSADTGELFF. CDR3 sequence (DNA): TGCAGCGTTGAAGAGGGGTCAGCGGACACCGGGGAGCTGTTTTTT.

V is TRBV5-1 and J is TRBJ2-6; no clear D. Germline assignment: CDR1 SGHRS and CDR2 YFSETQ. V was trimmed by 7 bases and J by 0 bases, leaving 17 bases between them. CDR3 length: 17 amino acids. The CDR3 reads CASRETKIFSGANVLTF. Written as DNA, the CDR3 is TGCGCCAGCCGAGAGACAAAGATCTTCTCTGGGGCCAACGTCCTGACTTTC.